This is a list of T cell receptor beta chains from one sample in a study of shared clonotypes between healthy human individuals. Sequencing was performed with immunoSEQ multiplex PCR; in TCRdb, only in-frame clones are kept and a portion is missing. The sample has 2 million to 3 million clones, approximately 93% seen once. The specimen sequenced was naive CD4+ T cells from PBMCs. The receptors stem from a man between 18 and 29 years old in good health. Some clones in this sample may be carry-over from other donors' samples. CDR3s include the opening cysteine and the closing phenylalanine or tryptophan. Fields, in order: V gene, J gene, clone size, D gene, CDR3 protein, CDR3 DNA. A D gene is named only where the DNA matches it firmly. Clone sizes are given selectively: once, few, many, or a class where the clone is expanded.

TRBV5-1	TRBJ2-7	.	.	CASSLTDYEQYF	TGCGCCAGCAGTTTAACCGACTACGAGCAGTACTTC
TRBV27	TRBJ1-3	.	.	CASSPLDSTGNTIYF	TGTGCCAGCAGTCCCCTGGACAGTACTGGAAACACCATATATTTT
TRBV5-1	TRBJ2-7	.	TRBD1	CASSLGGRGLVEQYF	TGCGCCAGCAGCTTGGGAGGCAGGGGGCTTGTCGAGCAGTACTTC
TRBV7-2	TRBJ2-4	.	.	CASSQGRENIQYF	TGTGCCAGCAGCCAAGGACGAGAAAACATTCAGTACTTC
TRBV10-3	TRBJ1-5	.	.	CAISDRRDQPQHF	TGTGCCATCAGCGACCGACGAGATCAGCCCCAGCATTTT
TRBV19	TRBJ1-1	.	TRBD1	CASSRQGPHQAFF	TGTGCCAGTAGTCGACAGGGACCGCATCAAGCTTTCTTT
TRBV6-5	TRBJ2-7	.	TRBD1	CASSYRDRGAYEQYF	TGTGCCAGCAGTTACCGGGACAGGGGCGCCTACGAGCAGTACTTC
TRBV5-8	TRBJ2-3	.	.	CASSLAGWLDTQYF	TGTGCCAGCAGCTTGGCCGGCTGGCTAGATACGCAGTATTTT
TRBV9	TRBJ2-5	.	.	CASSVDGRRGETQYF	TGTGCCAGCAGCGTAGATGGACGGAGGGGAGAGACCCAGTACTTC
TRBV28	TRBJ1-4	.	TRBD1	CASSLLGTGGREKLFF	TGTGCCAGCAGTCTCCTCGGGACAGGGGGTAGGGAAAAACTGTTTTTT
TRBV28	TRBJ1-1	few	.	CASRPSGEGDTEAFF	TGTGCCAGCCGACCCTCGGGAGAGGGGGACACTGAAGCTTTCTTT
TRBV9	TRBJ1-3	.	TRBD1	CASSPRTGENTIYF	TGTGCCAGCAGCCCTCGGACAGGGGAAAACACCATATATTTT
TRBV2	TRBJ2-5	.	.	CASSRSPQETQYF	TGTGCCAGCAGTAGGTCCCCACAAGAGACCCAGTACTTC
TRBV7-3	TRBJ2-1	.	.	CASSLSGGGSYNEQFF	TGTGCCAGCAGCTTAAGTGGCGGAGGGTCCTACAATGAGCAGTTCTTC
TRBV11-3	TRBJ2-3	.	.	CASSPNRADTQYF	TGTGCCAGCAGTCCAAACCGGGCAGATACGCAGTATTTT
TRBV6-6	TRBJ1-5	.	.	CASSATYRDQPQHF	TGTGCCAGCAGCGCGACCTACAGGGATCAGCCCCAGCATTTT
TRBV6-5	TRBJ2-2	.	.	CASTGRGRNGGELFF	TGTGCCAGCACCGGCCGGGGGCGAAATGGCGGGGAGCTGTTTTTT
TRBV29-1	TRBJ2-7	.	.	CSVDGAEDYEQYF	TGCAGCGTTGATGGCGCGGAGGACTACGAGCAGTACTTC
TRBV19	TRBJ2-7	.	.	CASSNRDAPHEQYF	TGTGCCAGTAGTAACCGGGACGCGCCCCACGAGCAGTACTTC
TRBV27	TRBJ2-3	.	.	CASSLAGSSTDTQYF	TGTGCCAGCAGTTTGGCGGGCTCTAGCACAGATACGCAGTATTTT
TRBV28	TRBJ2-5	.	.	CASRDLGETQYF	TGTGCCAGCAGGGACCTGGGGGAGACCCAGTACTTC
TRBV27	TRBJ2-1	.	.	CASSPSPSPQYNEQFF	TGTGCCAGCTCCCCCTCCCCCAGTCCCCAATACAATGAGCAGTTCTTC
TRBV5-1	TRBJ2-2	.	.	CASSFQIPNTGELFF	TGCGCCAGCAGCTTTCAAATTCCGAACACCGGGGAGCTGTTTTTT
TRBV28	TRBJ1-5	.	.	CASSLKGYSNQPQHF	TGTGCCAGCAGCCTAAAGGGATATAGCAATCAGCCCCAGCATTTT
TRBV30	TRBJ1-5	.	.	CAWGGDSGQPQHF	TGTGCCTGGGGAGGGGACTCTGGACAGCCCCAGCATTTT
TRBV6-1	TRBJ2-7	.	.	CASSGTGTQPFEQCF	TGTGCCAGCAGTGGGACCGGGACACAGCCTTTCGAGCAGTGCTTC
TRBV6-1	TRBJ1-2	.	TRBD1	CASKPQGQGKGGYTF	TGTGCCAGCAAGCCTCAGGGACAGGGGAAGGGTGGCTACACCTTC
TRBV18	TRBJ1-1	.	TRBD1	CASSFGQGSVAFF	TGTGCCAGCTCATTCGGACAGGGTTCAGTAGCTTTCTTT
TRBV25-1	TRBJ2-1	.	TRBD1	CASSESRTGDNEQFF	TGTGCCAGCAGTGAATCCCGGACAGGGGACAATGAGCAGTTCTTC
TRBV2	TRBJ2-5	.	TRBD1	CASRSGTGGMMTQYF	TGTGCCAGCAGGTCGGGGACAGGGGGCATGATGACCCAGTACTTC
TRBV11-2	TRBJ2-1	.	TRBD2	CASCRTSGEDEQFF	TGTGCCAGCTGCCGGACTAGCGGGGAAGATGAGCAGTTCTTC
TRBV7-3	TRBJ1-1	.	.	CASSQLSTLEAFF	TGTGCCAGCAGCCAGCTTAGCACGCTTGAAGCTTTCTTT
TRBV7-9	TRBJ2-7	.	TRBD2	CASSFGTSGMETYEQYF	TGTGCCAGCAGCTTTGGGACTAGCGGGATGGAAACCTACGAGCAGTACTTC
TRBV27	TRBJ2-5	.	TRBD1	CASSLGTVLKTQYF	TGTGCCAGCAGTTTGGGGACAGTGTTGAAGACCCAGTACTTC
TRBV25-1	TRBJ1-2	.	TRBD1	CASSLGTGIGGYTF	TGTGCCAGCAGTCTAGGGACAGGGATCGGCGGCTACACCTTC
TRBV4-2	TRBJ2-1	once	.	CASSTGLPSSYNEQFF	TGTGCCAGCAGCACGGGCCTGCCCAGCTCCTACAATGAGCAGTTCTTC
TRBV6-5	TRBJ1-6	.	.	CASSSGNRASPLHF	TGTGCCAGCAGTTCGGGAAACCGGGCTTCACCCCTCCACTTT
TRBV9	TRBJ2-5	.	.	CASSVATWESQETQYF	TGTGCCAGCAGCGTAGCTACGTGGGAGTCCCAAGAGACCCAGTACTTC
TRBV10-1	TRBJ2-5	.	.	CASSENFQETQYF	TGCGCCAGCAGTGAGAATTTCCAAGAGACCCAGTACTTC
TRBV2	TRBJ2-6	once	.	CASRKGPGANVLTF	TGTGCCAGCAGAAAGGGGCCTGGGGCCAACGTCCTGACTTTC
TRBV19	TRBJ2-3	.	.	CASRGWGDTQYF	TGTGCCAGTAGAGGTTGGGGAGATACGCAGTATTTT
TRBV9	TRBJ2-3	once	.	CASSVAPRDTDTQYF	TGTGCCAGCAGCGTGGCCCCTAGAGACACAGATACGCAGTATTTT
TRBV19	TRBJ2-2	.	.	CASSIIHTGELFF	TGTGCCAGTAGTATAATCCACACCGGGGAGCTGTTTTTT
TRBV19	TRBJ1-1	.	.	CASSIVIGTEAFF	TGTGCCAGTAGTATAGTGATCGGCACTGAAGCTTTCTTT
TRBV4-3	TRBJ2-7	.	TRBD2	CASSPGGGAGFYEQYF	TGCGCCAGCAGCCCGGGTGGGGGAGCGGGGTTCTACGAGCAGTACTTC
TRBV5-6	TRBJ2-1	.	TRBD1	CASSPQLQGAGEQFF	TGTGCCAGCAGCCCTCAATTACAGGGGGCAGGGGAGCAGTTCTTC
TRBV11-2	TRBJ2-1	.	TRBD2	CASSPGLASSYNEQFF	TGTGCCAGCAGCCCGGGACTAGCGAGCTCCTACAATGAGCAGTTCTTC
TRBV28	TRBJ1-5	.	.	CASRQENQPQHF	TGTGCCAGCAGGCAGGAAAATCAGCCCCAGCATTTT
TRBV2	TRBJ2-2	.	.	CASSEEHSANTGELFF	TGTGCCAGCAGTGAGGAGCACTCCGCGAACACCGGGGAGCTGTTTTTT
TRBV28	TRBJ1-2	.	TRBD1	CASRVTSGGSRGYTF	TGTGCCAGCAGGGTAACCTCAGGGGGTAGCAGGGGCTACACCTTC
TRBV7-8	TRBJ2-3	.	.	CASSLAQTILGDTQYF	TGTGCCAGCAGCTTAGCGCAAACTATTTTGGGGGATACGCAGTATTTT
TRBV7-6	TRBJ2-3	.	.	CASSLSGTGKYQYF	TGTGCCAGCAGCTTATCGGGAACAGGGAAGTACCAGTATTTT
TRBV28	TRBJ1-5	few	.	CASSFWAQPQHF	TGTGCCAGCAGTTTTTGGGCCCAGCCCCAGCATTTT
TRBV2	TRBJ2-3	once	TRBD2	CASRVGLARVADTQYF	TGTGCCAGCAGAGTAGGACTAGCGAGGGTGGCAGATACGCAGTATTTT
TRBV6-1	TRBJ1-4	.	.	CASSEQGSWGYEKLFF	TGTGCCAGCAGTGAACAGGGATCCTGGGGCTATGAAAAACTGTTTTTT
TRBV30	TRBJ2-5	.	.	CAWGGETQYF	TGTGCCTGGGGCGGGGAGACCCAGTACTTC
TRBV5-5	TRBJ1-5	.	.	CASSLEFGGGSQPQHF	TGTGCCAGCAGCTTGGAATTTGGGGGGGGCAGTCAGCCCCAGCATTTT